Shown below are 17 T cell receptor beta chains from a single sample sequenced in a study of T cells in women clearing cervical HPV infection. Profiled with immunoSEQ multiplex PCR; TCRdb holds only in-frame clones, not every one. This sample's table reports approximately 26,000 clones. Sequencing was carried out using blood buffy coat. The receptors were sampled from a woman between 18 and 70 years old with a cervical HPV16 infection that either progressed to CIN3+ or cleared (not recorded which).

The part of the CDR3 DNA that was read is TGTGCCAGCAGCAGTATCCGGGGATCCACTGAA. Translating gives CASSSIRGSTE. The entire CDR3 protein is CASSSIRGSTEAFF. The rearrangement joins TRBV6-2 or TRBV6-3 to TRBJ1-1; D is ambiguous. The DNA ends 3 residues before the CDR3 does, and the rest of the CDR3 is filled in from the germline J gene. The CDR3 extends over 14 amino acids. The V and J ends lost 6 bases and 4 bases respectively, with 15 bases between them. Germline V CDR1 and CDR2: MNHEY, SVGEGT.

About this clone: Sequencing ends 3 residues short of the CDR3 end; the germline J gene provides the rest. This chain connects TRBV5-1 to TRBJ2-2, with D hard to call. The CDR3 is made up of 13 amino acids. The V and J ends lost 3 bases and 1 base respectively, with 4 bases between them. Germline V lookup: CDR1 SGHRS, CDR2 YFSETQ. The CDR3 bases that were read are TGCGCCAGCAGCTCCTTGAACACCGGGGAG. The encoded protein is CASSSLNTGE. Given in full, the CDR3 is CASSSLNTGELFF. The full variable domain, rest sourced from reference TRBV5-1 and TRBJ2-2, is KAGVTQTPRYLIKTRGQQVTLSCSPISGHRSVSWYQQTPGQGLQFLFEYFSETQRNKGNFPGRFSGRQFSNSRSEMNVSTLELGDSALYLCASSSLNTGELFFGEGSRLTVL.

Concerning this clone: The CDR3 extends 3 residues past the end of the read, so its final part is completed from the germline J gene. The chain links TRBV29-1 to TRBJ2-5; TRBD1 matches at 12 bases. This CDR3 is 14 amino acids long. Germline CDR1 reads SQVTM; CDR2 reads ANQGSEA. Trimming took 6 bases from V and 5 from J; bases not matched to a gene: 7. The DNA read from the CDR3 is TGCAGCGTGGGGGGGACAGGGGGCAGGGAGACC. This gives the protein CSVGGTGGRET. The complete CDR3 reads CSVGGTGGRETQYF.

Details on this clone: The CDR3 end is not reached by the read, which stops 3 residues before it; the germline J gene fills it in. The V gene is TRBV7-8, the J gene TRBJ1-2; TRBD1 aligns across 8 bases. The trim removed 1 base at V and 7 bases at J, leaving 14 bases unmatched. Per germline, CDR1 SGHVS and CDR2 FQNEAQ. This CDR3 region has 17 residues. The CDR3 bases that were read are TGTGCCAGCAGCTTAGGGACTGGACAGGGCGGGCTTGGTGGC. It encodes CASSLGTGQGGLGG. The whole CDR3 protein is CASSLGTGQGGLGGYTF.

As for this clone: The read ends 3 residues shy of where the CDR3 ends; the end is completed using the germline J gene. This chain links TRBV6-2 or TRBV6-3 with TRBJ1-2, with 8 nucleotides matching TRBD1. J was trimmed by 3 bases and V by 7 bases; bases with no gene match: 7. This CDR3 has 14 amino acids. Germline V gene data show CDR1 as MNHEY and CDR2 as SVGEGT. Here the CDR3 reads CASNSGQDYYGYTF. Incomplete CDR3 DNA: TGTGCCAGCAACTCGGGACAGGACTACTATGGC.

A note on this clone: The read terminates 3 residues before the CDR3 end, so the remaining end is supplied by the germline J gene. The chain links TRBV20-1 to TRBJ1-2; possibly TRBD1 for D (5 bases). CDR1 and CDR2 (germline): DFQATT, SNEGSKA (reference sequence). The CDR3 runs 14 residues. V lost 6 bases and J 6 bases, leaving 20 bases between the germline ends. The sequenced part of the CDR3 DNA is TGCAGTGCCACGGGGGGTGGCGGCAGAGATGGC. Translation gives CSATGGGGRDG. The whole CDR3 reads CSATGGGGRDGYTF.

Note on this clone: The CDR3 goes on 3 residues after the read ends, and that part is filled in from the germline J gene. The rearrangement joins TRBV7-6 to TRBJ2-2; no definite D call. The CDR3 has 13 residues. CDR1 is SGHVS, CDR2 FNYEAQ, per germline. Trimming shortened V by 4 bases and J by 7 bases, and 10 bases separated the two germline ends. Incomplete CDR3 DNA: TGTGCCAGCAGCTCCTTGGCCGTCGGGGAG. As protein: CASSSLAVGE. Given in full, the CDR3 is CASSSLAVGELFF.

Details on this clone: The CDR3 goes on 3 residues after the read ends, and that part is filled in from the germline J gene. The V gene is TRBV12-3 or TRBV12-4, the J gene TRBJ2-1, with 8 bases that match TRBD2. V lost 4 bases and J lost 0; bases outside the gene matches: 2. The CDR3 is 15 residues long. The CDR3 sequence: CASSSLAGSYNEQFF. The sequenced part of the CDR3 DNA is TGTGCCAGCAGTTCTCTAGCGGGCTCCTACAATGAG.

Concerning this clone itself: The read is 3 residues too short to cover the CDR3 end, so that end is filled in from the germline J gene. The chain carries TRBV10-3 and TRBJ2-1; D may be TRBD2 (5 bases). Trimming left V 2 bases short and J 2 bases short, with 10 bases between. The CDR3 length is 15 residues. Germline V lookup: CDR1 ENHRY, CDR2 SYGVKD. This CDR3 reads CAISENSGPYNEQFF. CDR3 DNA (partial): TGTGCCATCAGTGAGAACAGCGGCCCCTACAATGAG.

On this clone: Sequencing ends 3 residues short of the CDR3 end; the germline J gene provides the rest. The chain uses TRBV19 and TRBJ1-2; 8 bases are shared with TRBD1. Unmatched junction bases numbered 8, after V lost 3 bases and J lost 2 bases. This CDR3 is 16 amino acids long. Germline V gene data show CDR1 as LNHDA and CDR2 as SQIVND (reference sequence). CDR3 bases read: TGTGCCAGTAGTATTGACCCTCCAGGGGGCAACTATGGC. This sequence encodes CASSIDPPGGNYG. The full CDR3 reads CASSIDPPGGNYGYTF.

The sequenced CDR3 bases are TGTGCCAGCAGTTCTCCGGGACTCGGGGTGGAAAAA. Translation: CASSSPGLGVEK. The full CDR3 protein is CASSSPGLGVEKLFF. The chain has TRBV5-8 and TRBJ1-4; D possibly corresponds to TRBD1 (5 bases). From the germline J gene comes the end of the CDR3, since the read stops 3 residues before it. Deletions cut 5 bases from V and 8 bases from J, with 19 bases between. CDR3 length: 15 residues. Per the germline V gene, CDR1 is SGHTS and CDR2 is YDEGEE.

Worth noting for this clone: One junction end disagrees with the germline gene, perhaps due to a read error. The read comes to an end 3 residues before the CDR3 does, leaving the germline J gene to fill in the end. Other DNA sequences in the sample encode the same CDR3. The chain joins TRBV19 to TRBJ1-3; D perhaps matches TRBD1 (5 bases). This CDR3 spans 14 amino acids. Germline V gene data show CDR1 as LNHDA and CDR2 as SQIVND (reference sequence). The CDR3 reads CASFQGYSGNTIYF. The sequenced part of the CDR3 DNA is TGTGCCAGCTTTCAGGGTTACTCTGGAAACACA.

As concerns this clone: The CDR3 end lies 3 residues beyond the end of the read and is filled in from the germline J gene. This chain uses TRBV19 with TRBJ2-2; TRBD2 matches at 10 bases. V was pared by 8 bases and J by 3 bases, with 3 bases of the junction left unmatched. CDR3 length: 14 amino acids. The V gene's germline CDR1 is LNHDA and CDR2 SQIVND (reference sequence). Here the CDR3 reads CASASGRDTGELFF. Incomplete CDR3 DNA: TGTGCCAGTGCTAGCGGGAGAGACACCGGGGAG.

As regards this clone: The sequence runs out 3 residues before the end of the CDR3; the remainder is reconstructed from the germline J gene. The chain uses TRBV7-9 and TRBJ1-2; D possibly corresponds to TRBD1 (5 bases). There are 13 residues in the CDR3. The V gene's germline CDR1 is SEHNR and CDR2 FQNEAQ (reference sequence). The CDR3 bases that were read are TGTGCCAGCAGCTGGGGGGGAAACAATGAC. Encoded protein: CASSWGGNND. The entire CDR3 protein is CASSWGGNNDYTF.

Its frequency marks this clone as medium-sized. The CDR3: CASTQLAGETQYF. The sequenced part of the CDR3 DNA is TGTGCCAGCACCCAACTGGCGGGGGAGACC. The rearrangement links TRBV12-3 or TRBV12-4 to TRBJ2-5, with D perhaps matching TRBD2 (6 bases). With the read ending 3 residues before the CDR3 end, the germline J gene is used to fill in that end. This CDR3 has 13 amino acids. V was clipped by 7 bases and J by 5 bases, with 14 bases between them.

Concerning this clone: With the read ending 3 residues before the CDR3 end, the germline J gene is used to fill in that end. This chain connects TRBV7-2 to TRBJ2-2; 7 nucleotides agree with TRBD2. Trimming removed 5 bases from V and 5 bases from J; junction bases left unmatched: 8. Germline CDR1 SGHTA, CDR2 FQGNSA. CDR3 length: 15 residues. The sequenced CDR3 bases are TGTGCCAGCAGCAGCGTCTGGGGGGGGACCGGGGAG. Translation gives CASSSVWGGTGE. The whole CDR3 sequence is CASSSVWGGTGELFF.

On this clone itself: The CDR3 end falls 3 residues outside the read, so it is completed with the germline J gene. The V and J genes are TRBV7-2 and TRBJ1-2, with D possibly matching TRBD1 (5 bases). CDR1 is SGHTA and CDR2 is FQGNSA in the germline V gene. The CDR3 covers 14 residues. The CDR3 bases that were read are TGTGCCAGCACAGCGGGGGAGCTACCCTACGAC. Translated, it gives CASTAGELPYD. The CDR3 reads in full as CASTAGELPYDYTF.